This TCR beta chain was obtained from a study of shared clonotypes between healthy human individuals. Study details: There were three CD4 naive, three CD4 memory, two CD8 naive and one CD8 memory plates per donor.

This clone was observed a handful of times. It was about 210 ng DNA, about 30,000 T cell genomes, that sorted-subset replicate PCRs used. Per the study methods: Sequence data from immunoSEQ were junction-only and lacked quality scores; consequently, filtering differed. Assay used: immunoSEQ multiplex PCR; TCRdb lists only in-frame clones, some missing. V, J and clone size are those of that table, while D and trimming were read from the DNA. The repertoire has 2 million to 2.5 million clones, 95% of them found once; the top ten carry more than 0.1%. This TCR was recovered from a man aged 18 to 30 in good health. The specimen was naive CD4+ T cells sorted from blood. The subset denotes: CD45RA+ positively selected.

The CDR3 DNA follows: TGTGCCAGCAGGGGACAGGGCGACGGCTATGGCTACACCTTC. Its translation: CASRGQGDGYGYTF. The genes are TRBV2 and TRBJ1-2, with 9 bases matching TRBD1. CDR1 and CDR2 from the germline V gene are SNHLY and FYNNEI. V shed 6 bases, J shed 4 bases, and the junction held 6 bases outside the gene matches. The CDR3 spans 14 residues.